This T cell receptor beta chain emerged from a study of identical twins. This clonotype appeared many times. Its antigen is undetermined. Study outcomes and limitations: Beta out-of-frame sequences showed weaker excess twin sharing. There were fewer insertions in abundant cord blood beta clonotypes, but memory repertoires showed no such pattern. Interpretation of the results relied on cross-sectional statistical analysis and not on following the same donors. Invariant cells of the MAIT and iNKT types might have partly distorted the zero-insertion analyses.

Germline V gives CDR1 SGHTA, CDR2 FQGTGA. This CDR3 is 17 amino acids long. Trimming left V 1 base short and J 0 bases short, with 14 bases between. One entry per CDR3 protein, called by TCRdb with MiXCR from the 5' RACE reads. The sample holds roughly 280,000 distinct CDR3 sequences, roughly 10% seen once. The same data also contributed to another study, on yellow fever vaccine responses in identical twins.

This TCR was recovered from a woman under 30 in good health. The chain couples TRBV7-3 to TRBJ2-3; perhaps D is TRBD1 or TRBD2 (5 bases each). Input material: CD8+ T cells sorted from blood. CDR3 in amino acids: CASSLIGERLSTDTQYF. CDR3 sequence (DNA): TGTGCCAGCAGCTTAATAGGGGAGAGACTAAGCACAGATACGCAGTATTTT.